The T cell receptor beta chain under discussion was sequenced for a study of cytomegalovirus exposure and HLA in healthy donors. Across the study: The 120 or so validation repertoires used a platform that matched the one used for the 500 to 700 first-cohort repertoires, as a later analysis reported.

The donors were in the approximately 130-subject validation cohort, distinct from the roughly 600-subject first cohort. This clone occurred a few times. What it binds is unknown. Study-wide findings and caveats: The classifier was said to identify cytomegalovirus status with high specificity and sensitivity. The study labeled 150 or so TCR beta chains cytomegalovirus-associated.

This table comes from immunoSEQ multiplex PCR, and its TCRdb copy is limited to in-frame clones, with some not included. The table records about 360,000 clones, just over 85% of them present only once. The CDR3 consists of 14 residues. Germline V gives CDR1 PRHDT, CDR2 FYEKMQ (reference sequence). Germline trimming cut 5 bases from V and 6 bases from J; bases unmatched to any gene: 9. The TCR originated in a woman under 30 in good health and CMV-seronegative. The sequenced sample was PBMCs. The chain joins TRBV13 to TRBJ2-7; 8 bases line up with TRBD2. In nucleotides, the CDR3 is TGTGCCAGCAGCGTATCGGGGGGGCCAGGCGAGCAGTACTTC. Translation: CASSVSGGPGEQYF.